This T cell receptor (beta chain) was captured in a study of T cells expressing NK-cell markers. Germline CDR1 KGHDR, CDR2 SFDVKD. CDR3 length: 14 amino acids. TCRdb re-called the 5' RACE reads and catalogs CDR3 proteins one per entry, DNA excluded. This sample's table has 500,000 to 700,000 distinct CDR3 sequences. Specimen: blood T cells: a sorted CD56 or NKG2C T cell subset, CD4+ or CD8+ T cells, or bulk PBMC T cells (not recorded which). The source is a man aged 18 to 29 in good health. This sequence joins TRBV24-1 and TRBJ1-4. The CDR3: CATSAGTSYEKLFF.